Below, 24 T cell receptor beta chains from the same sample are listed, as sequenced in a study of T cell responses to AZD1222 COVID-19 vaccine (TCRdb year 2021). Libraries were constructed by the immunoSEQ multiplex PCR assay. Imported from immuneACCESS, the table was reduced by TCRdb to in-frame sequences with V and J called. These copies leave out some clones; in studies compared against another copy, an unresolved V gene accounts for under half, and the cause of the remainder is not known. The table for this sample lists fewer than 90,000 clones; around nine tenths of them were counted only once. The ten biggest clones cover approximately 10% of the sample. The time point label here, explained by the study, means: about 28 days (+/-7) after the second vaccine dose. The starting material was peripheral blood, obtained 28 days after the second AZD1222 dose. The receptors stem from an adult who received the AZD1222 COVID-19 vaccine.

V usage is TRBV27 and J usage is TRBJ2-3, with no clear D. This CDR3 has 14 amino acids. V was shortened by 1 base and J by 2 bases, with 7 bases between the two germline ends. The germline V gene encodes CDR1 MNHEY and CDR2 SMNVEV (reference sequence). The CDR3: CASSLYIYTDTQYF. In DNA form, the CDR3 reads TGTGCCAGCAGTTTATATATATACACAGATACGCAGTATTTT.

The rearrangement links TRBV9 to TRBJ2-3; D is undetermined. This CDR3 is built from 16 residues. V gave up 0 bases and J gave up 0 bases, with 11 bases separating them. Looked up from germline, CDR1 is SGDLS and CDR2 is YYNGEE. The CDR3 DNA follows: TGTGCCAGCAGCGTAGACTCAGGTGCTAGCACAGATACGCAGTATTTT. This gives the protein CASSVDSGASTDTQYF.

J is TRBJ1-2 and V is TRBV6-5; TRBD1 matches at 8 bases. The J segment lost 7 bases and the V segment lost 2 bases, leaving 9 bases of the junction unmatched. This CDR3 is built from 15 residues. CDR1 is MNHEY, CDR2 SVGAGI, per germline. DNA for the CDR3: TGTGCCAGCAGTTACACCCTGACAGGGGTGGGTGGCTACACCTTC. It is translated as CASSYTLTGVGGYTF.

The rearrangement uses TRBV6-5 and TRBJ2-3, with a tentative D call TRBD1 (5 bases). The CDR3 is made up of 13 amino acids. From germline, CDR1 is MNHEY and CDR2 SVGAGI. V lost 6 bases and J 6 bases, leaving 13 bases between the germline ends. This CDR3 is CASRNRGVDTQYF. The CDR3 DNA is TGTGCCAGCAGAAATAGGGGTGTCGATACGCAGTATTTT.

The CDR3 nucleotides read TGTGCCAGCAGCTTAGTCGATCAGCCCCAGCATTTT. The encoded protein is CASSLVDQPQHF. V is TRBV7-9 and J is TRBJ1-5; no reliable D call. This CDR3 is built from 12 residues. V gave up 1 base and J gave up 5 bases, with 3 bases separating them. From germline, CDR1 is SEHNR and CDR2 FQNEAQ (reference sequence).

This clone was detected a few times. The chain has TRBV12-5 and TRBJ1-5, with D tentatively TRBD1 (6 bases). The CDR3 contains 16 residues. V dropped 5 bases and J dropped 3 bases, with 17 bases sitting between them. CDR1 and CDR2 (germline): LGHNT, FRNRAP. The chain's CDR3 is CASGKAQGGYNQPQHF. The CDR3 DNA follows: TGTGCTAGTGGTAAGGCACAGGGAGGATACAATCAGCCCCAGCATTTT.

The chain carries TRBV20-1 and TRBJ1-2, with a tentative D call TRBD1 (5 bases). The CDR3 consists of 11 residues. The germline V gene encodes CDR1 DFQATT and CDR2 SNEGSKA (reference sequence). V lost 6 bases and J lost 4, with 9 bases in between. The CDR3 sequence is CSAQGTYGYTF. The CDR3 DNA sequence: TGCAGTGCCCAAGGGACCTATGGCTACACCTTC.

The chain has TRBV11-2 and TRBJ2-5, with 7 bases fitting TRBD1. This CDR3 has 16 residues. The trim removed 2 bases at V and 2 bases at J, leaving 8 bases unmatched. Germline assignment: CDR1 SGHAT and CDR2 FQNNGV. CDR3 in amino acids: CASSLTPQGPQETQYF. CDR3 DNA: TGTGCCAGCAGCTTAACCCCACAGGGGCCTCAAGAGACCCAGTACTTC.

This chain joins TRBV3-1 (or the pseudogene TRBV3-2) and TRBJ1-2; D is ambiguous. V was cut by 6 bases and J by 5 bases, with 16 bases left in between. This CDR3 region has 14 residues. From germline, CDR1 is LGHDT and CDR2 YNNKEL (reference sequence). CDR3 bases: TGTGCCAGCAGACCCACACTCATGGGATATGGCTACACCTTC. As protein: CASRPTLMGYGYTF.

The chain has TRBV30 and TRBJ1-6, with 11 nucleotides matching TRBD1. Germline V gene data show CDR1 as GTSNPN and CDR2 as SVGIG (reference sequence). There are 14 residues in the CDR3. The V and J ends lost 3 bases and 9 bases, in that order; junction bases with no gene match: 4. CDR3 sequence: CAWRGQGAVSPLHF. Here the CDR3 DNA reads TGTGCCTGGAGAGGACAGGGGGCAGTTTCACCCCTCCACTTT.

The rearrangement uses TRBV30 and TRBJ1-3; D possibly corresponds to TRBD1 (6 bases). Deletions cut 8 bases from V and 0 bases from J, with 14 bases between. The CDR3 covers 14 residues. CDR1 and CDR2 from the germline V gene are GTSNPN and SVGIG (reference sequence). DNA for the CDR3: TGTGCCCGGTCCCAGGGGCACTCTGGAAACACCATATATTTT. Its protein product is CARSQGHSGNTIYF. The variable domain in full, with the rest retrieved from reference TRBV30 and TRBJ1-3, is SQTIHQWPATLVQPVGSPLSLECTVEGTSNPNLYWYRQAAGRGLQLLFYSVGIGQISSEVPQNLSASRPQDRQFILSSKKLLLSDSGFYLCARSQGHSGNTIYFGEGSWLTVV.

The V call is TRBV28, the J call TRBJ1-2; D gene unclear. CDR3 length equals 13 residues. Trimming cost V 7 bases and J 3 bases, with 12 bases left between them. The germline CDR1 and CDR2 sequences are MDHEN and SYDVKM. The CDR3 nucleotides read TGTGCCAGCACCTTAACGGTCGACTATGGCTACACCTTC. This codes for CASTLTVDYGYTF.

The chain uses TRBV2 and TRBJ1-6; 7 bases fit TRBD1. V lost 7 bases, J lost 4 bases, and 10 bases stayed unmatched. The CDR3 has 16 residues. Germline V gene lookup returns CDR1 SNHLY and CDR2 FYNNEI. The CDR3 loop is CASKLTGTVYNSPLHF. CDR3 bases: TGTGCCAGCAAGTTGACAGGGACGGTTTATAATTCACCCCTCCACTTT.

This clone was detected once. In nucleotides, the CDR3 is TGTGCCAGCAGCTTAAAGGTGGCTAGCTCCAGGGACGAGCAGTACTTC. It codes for CASSLKVASSRDEQYF. The chain employs TRBV7-3 and TRBJ2-7; the D gene could be TRBD1 or TRBD2 (5 bases each). Germline CDR1 SGHTA, CDR2 FQGTGA. This CDR3 has 16 amino acids. V gave up 1 base and J gave up 5 bases, with 18 bases separating them.

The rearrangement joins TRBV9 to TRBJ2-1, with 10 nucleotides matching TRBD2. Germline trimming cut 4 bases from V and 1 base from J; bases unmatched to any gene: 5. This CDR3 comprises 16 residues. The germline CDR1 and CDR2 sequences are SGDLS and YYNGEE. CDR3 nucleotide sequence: TGTGCCAGCAGCCTTGGACTAGCGGAGTCCTACAATGAGCAGTTCTTC. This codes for CASSLGLAESYNEQFF.

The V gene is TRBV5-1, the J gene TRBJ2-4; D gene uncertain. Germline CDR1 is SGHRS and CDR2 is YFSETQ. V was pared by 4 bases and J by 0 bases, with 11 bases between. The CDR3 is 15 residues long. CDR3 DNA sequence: TGCGCCAGCAGCCTCTTTGGGGAAGCCAAAAACATTCAGTACTTC. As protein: CASSLFGEAKNIQYF.

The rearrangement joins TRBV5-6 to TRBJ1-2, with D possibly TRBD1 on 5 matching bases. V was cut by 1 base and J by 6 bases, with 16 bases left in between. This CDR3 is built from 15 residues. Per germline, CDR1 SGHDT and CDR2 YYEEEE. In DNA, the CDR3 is TGTGCCAGCAGCTTGTACACGGGGGGTTTCCATGGCTACACCTTC. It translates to CASSLYTGGFHGYTF.

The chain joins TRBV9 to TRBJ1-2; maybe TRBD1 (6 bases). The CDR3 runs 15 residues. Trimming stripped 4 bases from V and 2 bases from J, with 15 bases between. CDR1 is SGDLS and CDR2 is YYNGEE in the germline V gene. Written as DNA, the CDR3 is TGTGCCAGCAGCCCAGGGACAAGTCACAACTATGGCTACACCTTC. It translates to CASSPGTSHNYGYTF.

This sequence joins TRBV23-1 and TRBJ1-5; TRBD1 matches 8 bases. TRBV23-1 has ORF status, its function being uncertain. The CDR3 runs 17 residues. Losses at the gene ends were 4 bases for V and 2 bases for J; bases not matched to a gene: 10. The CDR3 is CASSPRSGGWGNQPQHF. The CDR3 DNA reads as TGCGCCAGCAGTCCTCGATCAGGGGGCTGGGGCAATCAGCCCCAGCATTTT.

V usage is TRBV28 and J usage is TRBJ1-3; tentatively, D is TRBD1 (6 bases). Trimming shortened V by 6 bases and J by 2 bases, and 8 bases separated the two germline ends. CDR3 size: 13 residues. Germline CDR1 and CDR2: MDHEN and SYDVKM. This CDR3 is CASRTGPGNTIYF. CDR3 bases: TGTGCCAGCAGGACAGGCCCTGGAAACACCATATATTTT.

In DNA form, the CDR3 reads TGTGCCAGCAGCTCTCGACTAGCTCTCACCTACAATGAGCAGTTCTTC. Translated, it gives CASSSRLALTYNEQFF. The rearrangement uses TRBV7-9 and TRBJ2-1; TRBD2 matches 7 bases. The length of the CDR3 is 16 residues. Germline values: CDR1 SEHNR, CDR2 FQNEAQ (reference sequence). Trimming took 4 bases from V and 2 from J; bases not matched to a gene: 8.

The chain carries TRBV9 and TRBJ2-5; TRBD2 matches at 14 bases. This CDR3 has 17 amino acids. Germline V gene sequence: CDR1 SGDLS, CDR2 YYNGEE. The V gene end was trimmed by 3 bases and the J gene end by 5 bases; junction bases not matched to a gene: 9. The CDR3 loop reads CASSDGTSGGGGETQYF. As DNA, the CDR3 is TGTGCCAGCAGCGATGGGACTAGCGGGGGTGGAGGCGAGACCCAGTACTTC. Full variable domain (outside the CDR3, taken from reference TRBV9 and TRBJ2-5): DSGVTQTPKHLITATGQRVTLRCSPRSGDLSVYWYQQSLDQGLQFLIQYYNGEERAKGNILERFSAQQFPDLHSELNLSSLELGDSALYFCASSDGTSGGGGETQYFGPGTRLLVL.

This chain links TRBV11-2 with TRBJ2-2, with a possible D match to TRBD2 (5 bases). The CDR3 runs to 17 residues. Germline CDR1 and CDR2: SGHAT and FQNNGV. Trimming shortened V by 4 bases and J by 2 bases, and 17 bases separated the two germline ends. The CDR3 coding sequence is TGTGCCAGCAGCTCCCCTTGGGCTAGCCGTAACACCGGGGAGCTGTTTTTT. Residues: CASSSPWASRNTGELFF.

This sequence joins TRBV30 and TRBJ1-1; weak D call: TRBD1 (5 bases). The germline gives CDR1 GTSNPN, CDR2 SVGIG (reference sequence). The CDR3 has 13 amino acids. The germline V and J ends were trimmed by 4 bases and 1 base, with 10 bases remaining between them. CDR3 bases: TGTGCCTGGACAAGGGACTCGAACACTGAAGCTTTCTTT. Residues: CAWTRDSNTEAFF.